Following are 5 T cell receptor beta chains from one sample sequenced in a study of blood T cells in healthy people across ages. Primers used in a second PCR of roughly 7 to 12 cycles were a sample-barcoded 5' primer and a J-beta primer mix. TCRdb re-called the 5' RACE reads through MiXCR, storing one row per CDR3 protein. The sample records 1.4 million or so distinct CDR3 sequences, roughly two fifths being singletons. The sequenced sample was blood. Source of these receptors: a woman between 18 and 29 years old in good health.

The chain employs TRBV7-2 and TRBJ2-1, with TRBD1 identical over 7 bases. The CDR3 is 16 amino acids. Losses at the gene ends were 1 base for V and 7 bases for J; bases not matched to a gene: 10. The germline CDR1 and CDR2 sequences are SGHTA and FQGNSA. The CDR3 sequence is CASSLVSKGAFNEQFF. The CDR3 DNA sequence: TGTGCCAGCAGCTTAGTAAGCAAGGGGGCCTTTAATGAGCAGTTCTTC.

The V gene is TRBV24-1, the J gene TRBJ1-5; 8 positions match TRBD1. V lost 7 bases and J lost 4; bases outside the gene matches: 5. CDR3 size: 14 residues. Germline V gene sequence: CDR1 KGHDR, CDR2 SFDVKD. This CDR3 is CATSRQGINQPQHF. CDR3 nucleotides: TGTGCCACCAGCCGACAGGGGATAAATCAGCCCCAGCATTTT.

The chain uses TRBV28 and TRBJ1-4, with 9 bases fitting TRBD1. V lost 5 bases and J lost 14; bases outside the gene matches: 18. Per the germline V gene, CDR1 is MDHEN and CDR2 is SYDVKM. This CDR3 spans 16 amino acids. The chain's CDR3 is CASSDPSGTGPKRLFF. CDR3 nucleotides: TGTGCCAGCAGTGACCCGTCCGGGACAGGGCCCAAAAGGCTGTTTTTT. Filled out from reference TRBV28 and TRBJ1-4, the complete variable domain reads DVKVTQSSRYLVKRTGEKVFLECVQDMDHENMFWYRQDPGLGLRLIYFSYDVKMKEKGDIPEGYSVSREKKERFSLILESASTNQTSMYLCASSDPSGTGPKRLFFGSGTQLSVL.

The chain couples TRBV20-1 to TRBJ2-5; D might be TRBD1 (5 bases). The last part of the DNA fits TRBJ2-7 better; the J call may be wrong. Germline values: CDR1 DFQATT, CDR2 SNEGSKA (reference sequence). The CDR3 is 14 residues long. The CDR3 DNA is TGCAGTGCCACAAAACCGACGGGCCAGGGCGAGCAGTACTTC. Its protein product is CSATKPTGQGEQYF.

This clonotype was seen a handful of times. The V call is TRBV10-1, the J call TRBJ1-2; a possible D gene is TRBD1 (5 bases). Between the trimmed V and J ends, which lost 4 bases and 13 bases, there was a span of 16 bases. The length of the CDR3 is 12 residues. CDR1 and CDR2 from the germline V gene are WNHNN and SYGVQD (reference sequence). Here the CDR3 reads CASSGAGTTTTF. CDR3 DNA: TGCGCCAGCAGTGGCGCCGGGACGACTACCACCTTC.